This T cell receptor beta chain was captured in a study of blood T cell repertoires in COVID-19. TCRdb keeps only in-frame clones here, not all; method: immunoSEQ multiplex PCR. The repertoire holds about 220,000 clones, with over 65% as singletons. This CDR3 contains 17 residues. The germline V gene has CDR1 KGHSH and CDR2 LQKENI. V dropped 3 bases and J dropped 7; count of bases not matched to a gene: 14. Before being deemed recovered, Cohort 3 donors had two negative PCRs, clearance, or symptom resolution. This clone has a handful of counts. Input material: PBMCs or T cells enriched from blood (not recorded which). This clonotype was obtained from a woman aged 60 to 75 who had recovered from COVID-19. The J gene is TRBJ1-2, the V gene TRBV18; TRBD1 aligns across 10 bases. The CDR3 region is CASSPPGGTGEIGGYTF. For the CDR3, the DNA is TGTGCCAGCTCACCTCCCGGAGGGACAGGGGAAATAGGTGGCTACACCTTC.